These 14 T cell receptor beta chains were sequenced from one sample in a study of control samples from healthy donors and cancer patients. Sequencing was performed with immunoSEQ multiplex PCR; in TCRdb, only in-frame clones are kept and a portion is missing. This sample yields tens of thousands of clones, of which about 83% are seen a single time; 20% to 25% belongs to the top ten. Specimen: PBMCs. The receptor set was obtained from a woman aged 60-70 years with lung cancer.

The J gene is TRBJ2-3, the V gene TRBV7-3; D gene ambiguous. Trimming took 6 bases from V and 4 from J, leaving 8 bases between them. This CDR3 has 12 residues. Germline V gene lookup returns CDR1 SGHTA and CDR2 FQGTGA. Here the CDR3 DNA reads TGTGCCAGCAGTTCGGGTTCAGATACGCAGTATTTT. Translation: CASSSGSDTQYF.

Here the CDR3 DNA reads TGTGCCATCGAGTTATGGCGGGGCTCCTACGAGCAGTACTTC. Protein: CAIELWRGSYEQYF. The chain couples TRBV6-5 to TRBJ2-7; the D gene is possibly TRBD2 (6 bases). With 10 bases removed from V and 0 bases from J, the gap between germline ends came to 16 bases. Germline values: CDR1 MNHEY, CDR2 SVGAGI. The CDR3 is made up of 14 amino acids.

This chain uses TRBV3-1 (or the pseudogene TRBV3-2) with TRBJ2-7, with 7 bases fitting TRBD2. Germline assignment: CDR1 LGHDT and CDR2 YNNKEL (reference sequence). This CDR3 is built from 15 residues. Trimming cost V 1 base and J 1 base; bases outside gene matches: 4. The CDR3 spells CASSQALAESYEQYF. The CDR3 region has the DNA TGTGCCAGCAGCCAAGCTCTAGCGGAGTCCTACGAGCAGTACTTC.

The chain uses TRBV2 and TRBJ1-2; no reliable D call. Trimming left V 2 bases short and J 1 base short, with 8 bases between. From germline, CDR1 is SNHLY and CDR2 FYNNEI. This CDR3 spans 14 amino acids. CDR3 protein: CASSEQQFNYGYTF. In DNA, the CDR3 is TGTGCCAGCAGTGAACAACAGTTTAACTATGGCTACACCTTC.

The chain links TRBV29-1 to TRBJ1-1; 9 bases are shared with TRBD1. The J segment lost 3 bases and the V segment lost 7 bases, leaving 3 bases of the junction unmatched. Germline CDR1 SQVTM, CDR2 ANQGSEA. The CDR3 covers 12 residues. CDR3 nucleotide sequence: TGCAGCGGGACAGGGGTTTACACTGAAGCTTTCTTT. Protein: CSGTGVYTEAFF.

J is TRBJ1-4 and V is TRBV9, with 7 bases that match TRBD1. Germline CDR1 SGDLS, CDR2 YYNGEE. After removal of 3 bases from V and 0 bases from J, the junction contained 2 bases not matched to a gene. CDR3 length: 15 residues. DNA of the CDR3: TGTGCCAGCAGCGCAGGGACAGCAACTAATGAAAAACTGTTTTTT. Translated: CASSAGTATNEKLFF.

As DNA, the CDR3 is TGTGCCTGGAGTGTACGAGGAGGGTATTCACCCCTCCACTTT. The encoded protein is CAWSVRGGYSPLHF. The V call is TRBV30, the J call TRBJ1-6; D remains ambiguous. Trimming cost V 0 bases and J 8 bases, with 11 bases left between them. This CDR3 comprises 14 residues. CDR1 and CDR2 from the germline V gene are GTSNPN and SVGIG (reference sequence).

The chain links TRBV9 to TRBJ1-2, with a tentative D call TRBD1 (6 bases). Germline CDR1 reads SGDLS; CDR2 reads YYNGEE. The CDR3 runs to 13 residues. The V and J ends lost 5 bases and 3 bases respectively, with 11 bases between them. The CDR3 protein is CASSRSGDYGYTF. Here the CDR3 DNA reads TGTGCCAGCAGTAGGTCAGGGGACTATGGCTACACCTTC.

V is TRBV30 and J is TRBJ2-1; tentatively, D is TRBD2 (6 bases). The CDR3 is 15 residues long. Trimming cost V 5 bases and J 4 bases, with 18 bases left between them. CDR1 and CDR2 (germline): GTSNPN, SVGIG (reference sequence). The CDR3 loop is CAWGQGLHQYNEQFF. DNA for the CDR3: TGTGCCTGGGGCCAGGGACTTCACCAATACAATGAGCAGTTCTTC. Together with reference TRBV30 and TRBJ2-1, the CDR3 gives the full variable domain: SQTIHQWPATLVQPVGSPLSLECTVEGTSNPNLYWYRQAAGRGLQLLFYSVGIGQISSEVPQNLSASRPQDRQFILSSKKLLLSDSGFYLCAWGQGLHQYNEQFFGPGTRLTVL.

The rearrangement links TRBV12-3 or TRBV12-4 to TRBJ2-3, with no clear D. The CDR3 runs to 11 residues. V was pared by 7 bases and J by 4 bases, with 6 bases between. CDR3 in amino acids: CASTQADTQYF. CDR3 sequence (DNA): TGTGCCAGCACCCAGGCAGATACGCAGTATTTT.

The gene calls are TRBV12-5 and TRBJ2-5; the D is unclear. This CDR3 has 11 amino acids. V was cut by 7 bases and J by 2 bases, with 5 bases left in between. Germline assignment: CDR1 LGHNT and CDR2 FRNRAP. The CDR3 sequence is CASAIQETQYF. For the CDR3, the DNA is TGTGCTAGTGCCATTCAAGAGACCCAGTACTTC. The full variable domain, in which reference TRBV12-5 and TRBJ2-5 provide the parts outside the CDR3, is DARVTQTPRHKVTEMGQEVTMRCQPILGHNTVFWYRQTMMQGLELLAYFRNRAPLDDSGMPKDRFSAEMPDATLATLKIQPSEPRDSAVYFCASAIQETQYFGPGTRLLVL.

The chain has TRBV5-4 and TRBJ1-4; D call uncertain. The CDR3 contains 16 residues. V dropped 0 bases and J dropped 0 bases, with 9 bases sitting between them. Germline V CDR1 and CDR2: SGHNT, YYREEE (reference sequence). The CDR3 reads CASSLGSFATNEKLFF. The CDR3 coding sequence is TGTGCCAGCAGCTTGGGGTCATTCGCAACTAATGAAAAACTGTTTTTT.

This rearrangement joins TRBV6-5 to TRBJ1-1; D is ambiguous. From germline, CDR1 is MNHEY and CDR2 SVGAGI. The V end lost 2 bases, the J end lost 0 bases, and 10 bases lay between the germline ends. This CDR3 has 15 residues. CDR3 in DNA: TGTGCCAGCAGTTACGGGGTCCTGATGAACACTGAAGCTTTCTTT. Protein product: CASSYGVLMNTEAFF.

The chain uses TRBV25-1 and TRBJ1-1; perhaps TRBD1 as D (5 bases). The CDR3 consists of 12 residues. Germline CDR1 MGHDK, CDR2 SYGVNS. The V end lost 8 bases, the J end lost 0 bases, and 7 bases lay between the germline ends. This chain's CDR3 is CASGGLNTEAFF. CDR3 in DNA: TGTGCCAGCGGGGGGTTGAACACTGAAGCTTTCTTT.